A selection of T cell receptor beta chains follows, all from one sample in a study of blood T cell repertoires in COVID-19. The table came from immunoSEQ multiplex PCR; TCRdb's copy has only in-frame clones and leaves some out. The sample has around 290,000 clones, roughly 92% seen once. The sequenced material came from peripheral blood. Receptor source: a woman aged 25 to 39 with COVID-19, enrolled during active disease. The CDR3 runs from the conserved cysteine through the conserved F or W. The D gene is left open where the match is weak. A row's size may be missing; if present it is once, few, many or a size class.

TRBJ2-1 . TRBD2 TRBV11-3 CASSLSGGDNEQFF TGTGCCAGCAGCTTATCGGGAGGGGACAATGAGCAGTTCTTC
TRBJ2-7 . TRBD1 TRBV7-9 CASSLGGTGASNEQYF TGTGCCAGCAGCTTGGGCGGGACAGGGGCCAGCAACGAGCAGTACTTC
TRBJ2-7 . . TRBV5-1 CASSWDNPSSYEQYF TGCGCCAGCAGCTGGGACAATCCTTCGTCCTACGAGCAGTACTTC
TRBJ1-5 . . TRBV30 CAWSVGGGGQPQHF TGTGCCTGGAGTGTTGGCGGGGGCGGACAGCCCCAGCATTTT
TRBJ2-3 . TRBD2 TRBV7-9 CASKRDVEDTQYF TGTGCCAGCAAGCGGGATGTAGAAGATACGCAGTATTTT
TRBJ1-2 . . TRBV5-4 CASSLNHGKANYGYTF TGTGCCAGCAGCTTAAACCACGGGAAGGCTAACTATGGCTACACCTTC
TRBJ1-4 . TRBD1 TRBV6-6 CASKGQAVGEKLFF TGTGCCAGCAAGGGACAGGCGGTGGGGGAAAAACTGTTTTTT
TRBJ1-2 few TRBD1 TRBV27 CASSTRTGSNRGYTF TGTGCCAGCAGCACTAGGACAGGGTCGAATAGGGGCTACACCTTC
TRBJ1-3 . TRBD1 TRBV7-9 CASSLGTGHSGNTIYF TGTGCCAGCAGCTTGGGGACAGGCCACTCTGGAAACACCATATATTTT
TRBJ2-5 . TRBD2 TRBV10-1 CASSDLGLAENTETQYF TGCGCCAGCAGTGACCTCGGACTAGCGGAAAATACGGAGACCCAGTACTTC
TRBJ2-5 . . TRBV7-2 CASSLGAVSQETQYF TGTGCCAGCAGCTTAGGTGCTGTCAGCCAAGAGACCCAGTACTTC
TRBJ1-4 . . TRBV19 CASSMRIRPREKLFF TGTGCCAGTAGTATGAGGATCCGCCCGAGAGAAAAACTGTTTTTT
TRBJ2-7 few . TRBV19 CASSIDLTGPYEQYF TGTGCCAGTAGTATAGATCTGACAGGTCCCTACGAGCAGTACTTC
TRBJ2-1 . . TRBV19 CASRIGQSSYNEQFF TGTGCCAGCCGGATAGGACAGAGCTCCTACAATGAGCAGTTCTTC
TRBJ1-3 . . TRBV28 CASSSSAGNTIYF TGTGCCAGCAGTTCCTCAGCTGGAAACACCATATATTTT
TRBJ2-2 . . TRBV19 CASRGRGPGELFF TGTGCCAGTCGGGGCAGGGGCCCCGGGGAGCTGTTTTTT
TRBJ2-2 . TRBD2 TRBV11-3 CASSLDFGLADLTGELFF TGTGCCAGCAGCTTAGACTTTGGACTAGCGGACCTCACCGGGGAGCTGTTTTTT
TRBJ2-7 . . TRBV29-1 CSVLAESYEQYF TGCAGCGTATTAGCGGAATCCTACGAGCAGTACTTC
TRBJ1-5 . . TRBV3-1/TRBV3-2 CASSQDQVGQPQHF TGTGCCAGCAGCCAAGATCAGGTTGGGCAGCCCCAGCATTTT
TRBJ2-4 . TRBD2 TRBV5-6 CASSVGTSGIQNIQYF TGTGCCAGCAGCGTTGGGACTAGCGGGATCCAAAACATTCAGTACTTC
TRBJ2-2 . TRBD1 TRBV2 CASNRQGLTGELFF TGTGCCAGCAATAGACAGGGCTTGACCGGGGAGCTGTTTTTT
TRBJ1-1 once . TRBV29-1 CSVAWRQLNTEAFF TGCAGCGTTGCTTGGCGGCAGTTGAACACTGAAGCTTTCTTT
TRBJ1-1 . TRBD1 TRBV29-1 CSAQQGGGTEAFF TGCAGCGCTCAACAGGGGGGCGGCACTGAAGCTTTCTTT
TRBJ2-3 . . TRBV19 CASQTGGGTDTQYF TGTGCCAGCCAGACTGGCGGGGGCACAGATACGCAGTATTTT
TRBJ2-7 . TRBD2 TRBV2 CASSEGGAYEQYF TGTGCCAGCAGTGAGGGAGGGGCCTACGAGCAGTACTTC
TRBJ2-7 . TRBD1 TRBV28 CASRDRGEQYF TGTGCCAGCAGAGACAGGGGCGAGCAGTACTTC